A selection of T cell receptor beta chains follows, all from one sample in a study of vaccination and CD4 T cells after COVID-19. A single record per CDR3 protein comes from TCRdb applying MiXCR to the PCR reads. The table has about 15,000 distinct CDR3 sequences, under 60% seen once. Their antigens remain unidentified. The specimen comprised CD4+ T cells from blood, cultured in vitro, sampled before SARS-CoV-2 vaccination. The receptors originated from a human donor who had recovered from COVID-19. CDR3s include the opening cysteine and the closing phenylalanine or tryptophan. A D gene is named only where the DNA matches it firmly. The size entry is marked missing in some rows and otherwise reads once, few, many or a size class.

d_gene,len,j_gene,v_gene,abundance,CDR3aa,CDR3nt
.,14,TRBJ2-2,TRBV27,few,CASSFLLGTGELFF,TGTGCCAGCAGTTTCCTCTTGGGAACCGGGGAGCTGTTTTTT
TRBD2,16,TRBJ2-7,TRBV7-3,.,CASSLTRLAGGSEQYF,TGTGCCAGCAGCTTAACACGACTAGCGGGAGGTTCCGAGCAGTACTTC
.,14,TRBJ1-1,TRBV20-1,.,CSAETGTEDRRAFF,TGCAGTGCGGAAACCGGGACCGAAGACCGGAGAGCTTTCTTT
.,13,TRBJ2-2,TRBV21-1,.,CASSKEGTGELFF,TGTGCCAGCAGCAAAGAAGGGACCGGGGAGCTGTTTTTT
.,17,TRBJ2-3,TRBV11-1,.,CASSSHLFSTEGDTQYF,TGTGCCAGCAGCTCCCACCTTTTTTCCACAGAGGGGGATACGCAGTATTTT
TRBD1,18,TRBJ1-1,TRBV6-1,.,CASRGRDRGSLVITEAFF,TGTGCCAGCAGGGGACGGGACAGGGGGTCTCTCGTGATCACTGAAGCCTTCTTT
.,14,TRBJ2-2,TRBV21-1,few,CASSKDPRGGELFF,TGTGCCAGCAGCAAAGACCCAAGGGGTGGGGAGCTGTTTTTT
TRBD1,16,TRBJ1-2,TRBV27,few,CASSLVGTGGGYGYTF,TGTGCCAGCAGTTTAGTCGGAACAGGGGGCGGGTATGGCTACACCTTC
TRBD1,15,TRBJ2-3,TRBV15,.,CATSPRTGGPDTQYF,TGTGCCACCAGCCCCCGGACAGGGGGACCAGATACGCAGTATTTT
.,16,TRBJ1-5,TRBV27,few,CASSSVEGNSNQPQHF,TGTGCCAGCAGTTCGGTCGAAGGGAATTCCAATCAGCCCCAGCATTTT
TRBD2,15,TRBJ2-2,TRBV6-2/TRBV6-3,few,CASSQGLAGVGELFF,TGTGCCAGCAGTCAGGGACTAGCGGGAGTCGGGGAGCTGTTTTTT
.,12,TRBJ1-5,TRBV20-1,.,CSAKGGSQPQHF,TGCAGTGCTAAGGGGGGTAGTCAGCCCCAGCATTTT
.,15,TRBJ2-5,TRBV6-5,.,CASSYRGSGRETQYF,TGTGCCAGCAGTTATCGGGGGAGCGGGCGGGAGACCCAGTACTTC
.,13,TRBJ1-5,TRBV30,.,CAWSAGVNQPQHF,TGTGCCTGGAGTGCAGGGGTGAATCAGCCCCAGCATTTT
.,13,TRBJ2-7,TRBV2,.,CASSEEVGREQYF,TGTGCCAGCAGTGAAGAGGTTGGACGGGAGCAGTACTTC
.,16,TRBJ1-3,TRBV7-8,.,CASSFDRSSSGNTIYF,TGTGCCAGCAGCTTTGACCGTTCGAGCTCTGGAAACACCATATATTTT
.,15,TRBJ2-3,TRBV12-3/TRBV12-4,.,CASTGDITSTDTQYF,TGTGCCAGCACCGGGGACATCACTAGCACAGATACGCAGTATTTT
TRBD1,14,TRBJ2-7,TRBV6-1,.,CASPRDRGYYEQYF,TGTGCCAGCCCCCGGGACAGGGGATACTACGAGCAGTACTTC
.,12,TRBJ2-1,TRBV20-1,.,CSARWAVNEQFF,TGCAGTGCTAGATGGGCAGTAAATGAGCAGTTCTTC
TRBD1,15,TRBJ2-7,TRBV20-1,.,CSAETPGQGSYEQYF,TGCAGTGCTGAAACACCGGGACAGGGATCCTACGAGCAGTACTTC
.,14,TRBJ1-3,TRBV20-1,.,CSVSRGSSGNTIYF,TGCAGTGTCAGTCGGGGGTCCTCTGGAAACACCATATATTTT
.,14,TRBJ1-6,TRBV5-1,.,CASSRDLYNSPLHF,TGCGCCAGCAGCCGGGACCTCTATAATTCACCCCTCCACTTT
.,11,TRBJ1-1,TRBV20-1,.,CSARGAEKAFF,TGCAGTGCTAGAGGGGCCGAGAAGGCTTTCTTT
TRBD2,16,TRBJ2-7,TRBV20-1,.,CSARGTSGDLTYEQYF,TGCAGTGCCAGAGGGACTAGCGGCGACCTTACCTACGAGCAGTACTTC
.,14,TRBJ1-1,TRBV6-2/TRBV6-3,.,CASSLAWGNTEAFF,TGTGCCAGCAGTTTGGCCTGGGGGAACACTGAAGCTTTCTTT
.,14,TRBJ2-3,TRBV20-1,few,CSARRGKGTDTQYF,TGCAGTGCGAGGCGTGGTAAGGGCACAGATACGCAGTATTTT
.,14,TRBJ2-7,TRBV6-1,few,CASSTAGSSYEQYF,TGTGCCAGCAGTACAGCCGGGAGTTCCTACGAGCAGTACTTC
TRBD1,15,TRBJ2-1,TRBV20-1,.,CSARTDRWSGSEQFF,TGCAGTGCGCGGACGGACAGGTGGAGTGGCAGTGAGCAGTTCTTC
.,13,TRBJ2-1,TRBV7-2,.,CASSLASYNEQFF,TGTGCCAGCAGCTTAGCTAGCTACAATGAGCAGTTCTTC
TRBD2,21,TRBJ2-5,TRBV20-1,.,CSARAHRWGSGRNRFSETQYF,TGCAGTGCTAGAGCCCATAGATGGGGTAGCGGGAGAAACCGCTTTTCAGAGACCCAGTACTTC
.,11,TRBJ2-7,TRBV30,.,CAWSDPYEQYF,TGTGCCTGGAGTGACCCCTACGAGCAGTACTTC
.,15,TRBJ2-3,TRBV6-2/TRBV6-3,few,CASSPRRGSTDTQYF,TGTGCCAGCAGCCCCCGGCGGGGCTCCACAGATACGCAGTATTTT
.,13,TRBJ2-3,TRBV5-1,.,CASSLLLTDTQYF,TGCGCCAGCAGCCTTCTCCTCACAGATACGCAGTATTTT
.,13,TRBJ2-7,TRBV20-1,.,CSAAGTARLEQYF,TGCAGTGCCGCGGGGACGGCCAGGCTCGAGCAGTACTTC
.,14,TRBJ2-2,TRBV20-1,.,CSARVLGRTGELFF,TGCAGTGCTAGAGTTTTAGGACGCACCGGGGAGCTGTTTTTT
.,15,TRBJ1-2,TRBV6-1,.,CASSDHLGGDYGYTF,TGTGCCAGCAGTGACCACTTGGGGGGCGACTATGGCTACACCTTC
TRBD1,15,TRBJ1-6,TRBV2,.,CASSGQGAVNSPLHF,TGTGCCAGCAGTGGACAGGGGGCAGTTAATTCACCCCTCCACTTT
.,14,TRBJ1-1,TRBV30,.,CAWSVTTDDTEAFF,TGTGCCTGGAGTGTCACAACTGACGACACTGAAGCTTTCTTT
TRBD1,14,TRBJ1-2,TRBV5-4,few,CASSRRQGNYGYTF,TGTGCCAGCAGCCGCCGACAGGGTAACTATGGCTACACCTTC
TRBD2,24,TRBJ2-3,TRBV2,few,CASSDLRAGGPGLAGIASTDTQYF,TGTGCCAGCAGTGATCTGCGGGCAGGGGGCCCCGGACTAGCGGGGATAGCTAGCACAGATACGCAGTATTTT
TRBD2,13,TRBJ2-3,TRBV7-9,few,CASSLAEGLADVF,TGTGCCAGCAGCTTAGCCGAGGGACTAGCGGACGTCTTT
.,15,TRBJ2-3,TRBV7-2,few,CASSPDGRSTDTQYF,TGTGCCAGCAGCCCCGATGGACGGAGCACAGATACGCAGTATTTT
.,18,TRBJ1-5,TRBV6-1,few,CASSDRASYLYSNQPQHF,TGTGCCAGCAGTGACAGGGCAAGTTACCTTTATAGCAATCAGCCCCAGCATTTT
.,16,TRBJ2-3,TRBV20-1,.,CSARDKVRGSRDTQYF,TGCAGTGCTAGAGATAAGGTTAGGGGGAGTAGAGATACGCAGTATTTT
TRBD2,15,TRBJ2-7,TRBV11-2,.,CASSSQTSGILVQYF,TGTGCCAGCAGCTCCCAGACTAGCGGGATTCTCGTGCAGTACTTC
.,12,TRBJ2-2,TRBV20-1,.,CSAEVILGELFF,TGCAGTGCCGAGGTTATTCTCGGGGAGCTGTTTTTT
TRBD1,15,TRBJ1-6,TRBV27,.,CASSSTTGLNSPLHF,TGTGCCAGCAGTTCGACGACAGGGTTGAATTCACCCCTCCACTTT
.,12,TRBJ1-1,TRBV30,.,CAWRGGSTEAFF,TGTGCCTGGAGGGGGGGCAGTACTGAAGCTTTCTTT